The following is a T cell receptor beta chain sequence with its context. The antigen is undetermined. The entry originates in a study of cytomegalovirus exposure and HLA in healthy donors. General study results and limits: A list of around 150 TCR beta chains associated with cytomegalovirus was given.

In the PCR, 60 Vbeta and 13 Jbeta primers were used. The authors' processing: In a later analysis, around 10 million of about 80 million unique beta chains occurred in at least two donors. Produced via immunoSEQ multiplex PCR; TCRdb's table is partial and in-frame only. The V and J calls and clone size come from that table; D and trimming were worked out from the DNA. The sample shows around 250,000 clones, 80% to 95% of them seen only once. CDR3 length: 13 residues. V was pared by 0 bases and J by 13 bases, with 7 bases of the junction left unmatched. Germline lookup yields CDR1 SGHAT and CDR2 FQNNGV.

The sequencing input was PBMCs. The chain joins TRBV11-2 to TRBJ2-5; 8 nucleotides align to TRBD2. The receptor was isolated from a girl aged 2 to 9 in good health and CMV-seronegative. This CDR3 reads CASSLEGASGPYF. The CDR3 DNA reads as TGTGCCAGCAGCTTAGAAGGGGCTAGCGGGCCGTACTTC.